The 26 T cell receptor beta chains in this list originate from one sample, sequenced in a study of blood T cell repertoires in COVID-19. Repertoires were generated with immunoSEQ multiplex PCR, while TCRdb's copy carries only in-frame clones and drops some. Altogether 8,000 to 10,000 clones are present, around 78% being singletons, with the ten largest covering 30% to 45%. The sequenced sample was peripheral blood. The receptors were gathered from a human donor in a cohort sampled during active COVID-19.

The CDR3 protein is CASSLIVSEAFF. CDR3 bases: TGTGCCAGCAGCTTGATTGTATCTGAAGCTTTCTTT. This chain links TRBV5-5 with TRBJ1-1; D gene ambiguous. Trimming removed 1 base at V and 6 bases at J, with 7 bases between. The germline CDR1 and CDR2 sequences are SGHKS and YYEKEE (reference sequence). CDR3 length: 12 amino acids. Using reference TRBV5-5 and TRBJ1-1 for the parts outside the CDR3, the full variable domain is DAGVTQSPTHLIKTRGQQVTLRCSPISGHKSVSWYQQVLGQGPQFIFQYYEKEERGRGNFPDRFSARQFPNYSSELNVNALLLGDSALYLCASSLIVSEAFFGQGTRLTVV.

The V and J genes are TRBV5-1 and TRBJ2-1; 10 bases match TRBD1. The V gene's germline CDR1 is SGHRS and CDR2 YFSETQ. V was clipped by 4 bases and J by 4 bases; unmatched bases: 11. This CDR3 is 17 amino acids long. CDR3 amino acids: CASSADRGDPRYNEQFF. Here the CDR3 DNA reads TGCGCCAGCAGCGCGGACAGGGGGGATCCTAGGTACAATGAGCAGTTCTTC.

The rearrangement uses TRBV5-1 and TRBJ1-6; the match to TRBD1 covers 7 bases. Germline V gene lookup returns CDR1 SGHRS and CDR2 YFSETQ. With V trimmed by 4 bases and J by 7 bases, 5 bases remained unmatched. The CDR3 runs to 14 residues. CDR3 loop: CASSGDSQNSPLHF. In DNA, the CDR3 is TGCGCCAGCAGCGGGGACAGCCAAAATTCACCCCTCCACTTT. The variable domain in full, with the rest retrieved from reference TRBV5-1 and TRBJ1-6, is KAGVTQTPRYLIKTRGQQVTLSCSPISGHRSVSWYQQTPGQGLQFLFEYFSETQRNKGNFPGRFSGRQFSNSRSEMNVSTLELGDSALYLCASSGDSQNSPLHFGNGTRLTVT.

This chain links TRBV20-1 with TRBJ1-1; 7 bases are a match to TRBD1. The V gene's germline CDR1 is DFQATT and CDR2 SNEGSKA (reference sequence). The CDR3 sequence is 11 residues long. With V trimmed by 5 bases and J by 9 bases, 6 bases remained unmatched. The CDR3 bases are TGCAGTGCTGACCTGGGACAGAAAGCTTTCTTT. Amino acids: CSADLGQKAFF.

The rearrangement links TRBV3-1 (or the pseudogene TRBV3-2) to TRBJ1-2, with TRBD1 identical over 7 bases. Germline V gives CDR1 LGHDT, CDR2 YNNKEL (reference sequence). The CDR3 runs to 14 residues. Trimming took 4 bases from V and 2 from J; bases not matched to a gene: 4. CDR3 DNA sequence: TGTGCCAGCAGCCGTCGACAGGGCAACTATGGCTACACCTTC. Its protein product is CASSRRQGNYGYTF.

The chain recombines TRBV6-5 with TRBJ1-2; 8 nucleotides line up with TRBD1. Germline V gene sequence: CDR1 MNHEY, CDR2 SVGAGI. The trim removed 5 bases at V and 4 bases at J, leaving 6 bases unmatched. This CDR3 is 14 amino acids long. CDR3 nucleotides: TGTGCCAGCAGTACCGGACAGGGTCTCTATGGCTACACCTTC. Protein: CASSTGQGLYGYTF.

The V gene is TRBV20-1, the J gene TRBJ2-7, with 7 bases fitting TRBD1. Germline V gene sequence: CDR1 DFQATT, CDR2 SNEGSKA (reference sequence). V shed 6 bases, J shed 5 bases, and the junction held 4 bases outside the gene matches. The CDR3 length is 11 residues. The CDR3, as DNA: TGCAGTGCGGCACAGGGGAACGAGCAGTACTTC. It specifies CSAAQGNEQYF.

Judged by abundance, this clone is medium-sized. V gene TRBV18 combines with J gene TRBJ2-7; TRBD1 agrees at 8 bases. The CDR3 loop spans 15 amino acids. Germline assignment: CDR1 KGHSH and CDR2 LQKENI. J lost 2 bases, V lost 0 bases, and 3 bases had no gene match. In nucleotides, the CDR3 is TGTGCCAGCTCACCACCGCAGGGGGCCGCCTACGAGCAGTACTTC. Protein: CASSPPQGAAYEQYF.

CDR3 loop: CASSPAGQGEFSYNSPLHF. The CDR3 nucleotides are TGTGCCAGCAGCCCAGCGGGACAGGGAGAATTCTCCTATAATTCACCCCTCCACTTT. V usage is TRBV9 and J usage is TRBJ1-6, with 9 bases fitting TRBD1. V was clipped by 4 bases and J by 0 bases; unmatched bases: 11. The CDR3 spans 19 residues. Germline V gene sequence: CDR1 SGDLS, CDR2 YYNGEE.

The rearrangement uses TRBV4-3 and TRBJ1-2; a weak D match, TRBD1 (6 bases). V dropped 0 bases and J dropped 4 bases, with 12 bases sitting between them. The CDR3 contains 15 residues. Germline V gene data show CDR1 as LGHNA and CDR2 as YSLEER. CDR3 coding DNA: TGCGCCAGCAGCCAAGACAGGGGACATGCCTATGGCTACACCTTC. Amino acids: CASSQDRGHAYGYTF.

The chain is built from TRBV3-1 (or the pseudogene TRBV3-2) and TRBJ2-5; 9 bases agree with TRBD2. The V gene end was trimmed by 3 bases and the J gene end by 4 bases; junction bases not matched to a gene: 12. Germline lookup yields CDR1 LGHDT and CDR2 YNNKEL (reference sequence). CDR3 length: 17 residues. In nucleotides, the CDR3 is TGTGCCAGCAGCCATAACAGGTTGCGGGGGGGCTTAGAGACCCAGTACTTC. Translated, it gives CASSHNRLRGGLETQYF.

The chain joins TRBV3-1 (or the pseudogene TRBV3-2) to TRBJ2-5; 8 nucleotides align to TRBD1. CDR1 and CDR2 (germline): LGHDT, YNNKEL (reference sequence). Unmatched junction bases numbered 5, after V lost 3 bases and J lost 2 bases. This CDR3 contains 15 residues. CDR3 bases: TGTGCCAGCAGCCATGCGGGACAGGTTCAAGAGACCCAGTACTTC. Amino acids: CASSHAGQVQETQYF.

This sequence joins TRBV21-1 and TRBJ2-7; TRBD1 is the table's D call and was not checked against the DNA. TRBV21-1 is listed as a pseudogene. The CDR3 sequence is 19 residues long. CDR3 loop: CASSKASGKTNQYIYEQYF. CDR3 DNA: TGTGCCAGCAGCAAGGCGTCAGGGAAGACGAACCAATACATCTACGAGCAGTACTTC.

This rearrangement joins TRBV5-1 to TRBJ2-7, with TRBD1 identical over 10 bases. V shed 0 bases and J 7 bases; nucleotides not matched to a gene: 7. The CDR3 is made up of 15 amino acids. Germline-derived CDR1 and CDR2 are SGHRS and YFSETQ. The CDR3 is CASSLAGTGALEQYF. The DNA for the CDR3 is TGCGCCAGCAGCTTGGCCGGGACAGGGGCTCTGGAGCAGTACTTC.

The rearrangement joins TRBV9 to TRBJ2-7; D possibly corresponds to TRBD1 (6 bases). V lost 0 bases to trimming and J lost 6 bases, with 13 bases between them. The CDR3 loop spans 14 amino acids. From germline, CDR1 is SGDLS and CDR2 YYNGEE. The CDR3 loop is CASSVATGSSEQYF. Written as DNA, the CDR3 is TGTGCCAGCAGCGTAGCTACAGGGTCATCCGAGCAGTACTTC.

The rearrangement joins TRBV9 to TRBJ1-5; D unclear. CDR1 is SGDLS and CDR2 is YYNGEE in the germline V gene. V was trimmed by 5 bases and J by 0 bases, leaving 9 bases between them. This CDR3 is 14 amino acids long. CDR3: CASSSGYSNQPQHF. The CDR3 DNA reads TGTGCCAGCAGTTCCGGGTATAGCAATCAGCCCCAGCATTTT. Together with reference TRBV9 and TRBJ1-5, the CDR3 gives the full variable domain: DSGVTQTPKHLITATGQRVTLRCSPRSGDLSVYWYQQSLDQGLQFLIQYYNGEERAKGNILERFSAQQFPDLHSELNLSSLELGDSALYFCASSSGYSNQPQHFGDGTRLSIL.

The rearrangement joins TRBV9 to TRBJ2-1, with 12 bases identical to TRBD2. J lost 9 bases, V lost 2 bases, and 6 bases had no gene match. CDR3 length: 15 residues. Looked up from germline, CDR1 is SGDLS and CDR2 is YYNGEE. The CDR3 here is CASSVRTSGGTEQFF. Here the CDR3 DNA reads TGTGCCAGCAGCGTTCGCACTAGCGGGGGGACTGAGCAGTTCTTC.

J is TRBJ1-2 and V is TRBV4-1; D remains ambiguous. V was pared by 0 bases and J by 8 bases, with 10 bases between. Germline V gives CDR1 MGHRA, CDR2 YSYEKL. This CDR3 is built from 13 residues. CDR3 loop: CASSQDTYSGYTF. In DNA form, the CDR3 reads TGCGCCAGCAGCCAAGATACGTATAGCGGCTACACCTTC.

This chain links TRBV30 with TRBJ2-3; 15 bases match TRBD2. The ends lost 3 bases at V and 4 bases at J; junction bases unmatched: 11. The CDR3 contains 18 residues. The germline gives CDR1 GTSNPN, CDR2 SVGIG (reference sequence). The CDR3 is CAWRASGLAGGPSDTQYF. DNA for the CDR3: TGTGCCTGGAGGGCTTCCGGACTAGCGGGGGGGCCTTCAGATACGCAGTATTTT. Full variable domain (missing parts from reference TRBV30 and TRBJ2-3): SQTIHQWPATLVQPVGSPLSLECTVEGTSNPNLYWYRQAAGRGLQLLFYSVGIGQISSEVPQNLSASRPQDRQFILSSKKLLLSDSGFYLCAWRASGLAGGPSDTQYFGPGTRLTVL.

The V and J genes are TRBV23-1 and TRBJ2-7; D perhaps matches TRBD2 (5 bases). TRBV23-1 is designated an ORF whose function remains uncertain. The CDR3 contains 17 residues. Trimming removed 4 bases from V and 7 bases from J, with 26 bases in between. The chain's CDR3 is CASSPPTNAGSLKEQYF. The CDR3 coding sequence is TGCGCCAGCAGTCCCCCCACAAACGCGGGTTCACTAAAGGAGCAGTACTTC.

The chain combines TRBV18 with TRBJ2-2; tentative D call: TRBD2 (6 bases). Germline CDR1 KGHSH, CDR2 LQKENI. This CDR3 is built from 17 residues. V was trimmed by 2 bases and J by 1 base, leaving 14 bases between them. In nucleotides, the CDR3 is TGTGCCAGCTCACCATTACACTCGGGGGAGAACACCGGGGAGCTGTTTTTT. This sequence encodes CASSPLHSGENTGELFF.

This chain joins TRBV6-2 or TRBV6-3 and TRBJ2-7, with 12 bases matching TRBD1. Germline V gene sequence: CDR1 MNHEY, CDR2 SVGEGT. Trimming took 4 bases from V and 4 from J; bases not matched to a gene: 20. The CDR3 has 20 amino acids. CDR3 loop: CASSSRTGTGGAGHLYEQYF. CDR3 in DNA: TGTGCCAGCAGTTCTCGGACCGGGACAGGGGGCGCAGGCCACCTATACGAGCAGTACTTC.

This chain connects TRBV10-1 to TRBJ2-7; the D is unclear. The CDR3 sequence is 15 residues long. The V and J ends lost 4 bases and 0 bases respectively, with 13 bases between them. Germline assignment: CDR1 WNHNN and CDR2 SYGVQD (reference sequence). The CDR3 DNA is TGCGCCAGCAGTGTCCTCACACGGAGCTCCTACGAGCAGTACTTC. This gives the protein CASSVLTRSSYEQYF.

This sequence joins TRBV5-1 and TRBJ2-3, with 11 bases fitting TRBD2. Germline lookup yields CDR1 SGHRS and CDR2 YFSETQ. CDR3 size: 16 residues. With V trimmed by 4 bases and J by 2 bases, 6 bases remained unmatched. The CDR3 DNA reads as TGCGCCAGCAGCGTCGAACTAGCGGGGGCCACAGATACGCAGTATTTT. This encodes CASSVELAGATDTQYF.

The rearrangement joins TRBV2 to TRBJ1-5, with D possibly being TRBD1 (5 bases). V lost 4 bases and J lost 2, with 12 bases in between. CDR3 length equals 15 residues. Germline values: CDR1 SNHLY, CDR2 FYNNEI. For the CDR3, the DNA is TGTGCCAGCAGTGTTCTGGGGGGTGGCAATCAGCCCCAGCATTTT. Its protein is CASSVLGGGNQPQHF.

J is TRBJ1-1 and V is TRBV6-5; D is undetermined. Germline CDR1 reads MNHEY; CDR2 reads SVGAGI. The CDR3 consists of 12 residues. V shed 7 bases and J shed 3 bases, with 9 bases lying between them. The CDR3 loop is CASMGVYTEAFF. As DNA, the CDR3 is TGTGCCAGCATGGGAGTTTACACTGAAGCTTTCTTT.